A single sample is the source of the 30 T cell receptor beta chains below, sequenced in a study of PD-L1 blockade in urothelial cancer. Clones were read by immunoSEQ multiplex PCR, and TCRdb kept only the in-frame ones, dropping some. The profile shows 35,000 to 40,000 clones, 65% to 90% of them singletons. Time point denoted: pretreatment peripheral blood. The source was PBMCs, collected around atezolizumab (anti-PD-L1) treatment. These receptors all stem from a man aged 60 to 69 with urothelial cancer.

In DNA form, the CDR3 reads TGTGCCAGCAGCCTACAGGGTTCAGGTTCACCCCTCCACTTT. Protein sequence: CASSLQGSGSPLHF. The chain links TRBV7-2 to TRBJ1-6, with a tentative D call TRBD1 (6 bases). CDR1 is SGHTA and CDR2 is FQGNSA in the germline V gene. V lost 5 bases to trimming and J lost 9 bases, with 14 bases between them. This CDR3 comprises 14 residues.

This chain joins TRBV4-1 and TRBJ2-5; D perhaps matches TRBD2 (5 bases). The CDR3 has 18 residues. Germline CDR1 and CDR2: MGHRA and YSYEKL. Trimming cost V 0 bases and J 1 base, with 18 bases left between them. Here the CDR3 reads CASSQDNEGEWGQETQYF. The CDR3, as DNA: TGCGCCAGCAGCCAAGATAATGAGGGAGAGTGGGGCCAAGAGACCCAGTACTTC.

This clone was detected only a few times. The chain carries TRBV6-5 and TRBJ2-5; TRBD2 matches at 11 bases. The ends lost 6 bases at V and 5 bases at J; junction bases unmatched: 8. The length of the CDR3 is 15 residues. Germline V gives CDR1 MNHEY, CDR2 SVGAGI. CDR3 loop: CASRSSGGQVETQYF. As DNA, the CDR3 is TGTGCCAGCAGGTCTAGCGGGGGGCAGGTGGAGACCCAGTACTTC.

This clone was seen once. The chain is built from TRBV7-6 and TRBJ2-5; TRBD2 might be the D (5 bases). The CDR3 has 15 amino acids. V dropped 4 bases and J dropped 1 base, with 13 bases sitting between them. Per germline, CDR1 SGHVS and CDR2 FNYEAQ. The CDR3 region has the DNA TGTGCCAGCAGCTCCCAGACGGGGATCCAAGAGACCCAGTACTTC. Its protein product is CASSSQTGIQETQYF.

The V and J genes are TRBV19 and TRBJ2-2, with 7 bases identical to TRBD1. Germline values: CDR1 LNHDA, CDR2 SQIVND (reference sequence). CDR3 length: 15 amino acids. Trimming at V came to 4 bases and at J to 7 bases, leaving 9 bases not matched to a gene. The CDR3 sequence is CASSTRQGAGGELFF. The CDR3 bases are TGTGCCAGTAGTACCCGACAGGGCGCGGGCGGGGAGCTGTTTTTT.

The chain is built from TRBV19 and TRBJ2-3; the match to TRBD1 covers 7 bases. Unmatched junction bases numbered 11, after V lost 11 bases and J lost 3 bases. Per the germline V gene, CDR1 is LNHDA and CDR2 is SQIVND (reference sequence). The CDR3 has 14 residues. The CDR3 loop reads CAPCGQQGTDTQYF. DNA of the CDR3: TGTGCCCCTTGCGGGCAACAGGGGACAGATACGCAGTATTTT.

This chain's CDR3 is CASTSRGVTNEKLFF. The CDR3 nucleotides are TGTGCCAGCACTTCCCGGGGGGTAACTAATGAAAAACTGTTTTTT. This chain links TRBV28 with TRBJ1-4, with a possible D match to TRBD1 (5 bases). Germline CDR1 and CDR2: MDHEN and SYDVKM. Trimming removed 7 bases at V and 1 base at J, with 13 bases between. The length of the CDR3 is 15 residues. Variable domain in full (rest from reference TRBV28 and TRBJ1-4): DVKVTQSSRYLVKRTGEKVFLECVQDMDHENMFWYRQDPGLGLRLIYFSYDVKMKEKGDIPEGYSVSREKKERFSLILESASTNQTSMYLCASTSRGVTNEKLFFGSGTQLSVL.

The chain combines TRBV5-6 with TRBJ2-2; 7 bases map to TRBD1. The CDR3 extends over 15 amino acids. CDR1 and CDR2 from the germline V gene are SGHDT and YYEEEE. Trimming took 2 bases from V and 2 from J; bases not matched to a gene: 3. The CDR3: CASSFGTANTGELFF. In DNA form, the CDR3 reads TGTGCCAGCAGCTTCGGGACAGCCAACACCGGGGAGCTGTTTTTT.

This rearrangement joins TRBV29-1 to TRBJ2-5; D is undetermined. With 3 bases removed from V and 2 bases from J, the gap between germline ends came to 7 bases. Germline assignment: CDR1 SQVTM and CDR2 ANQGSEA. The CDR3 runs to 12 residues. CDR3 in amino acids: CSVEGRQETQYF. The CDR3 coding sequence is TGCAGCGTTGAGGGCAGGCAAGAGACCCAGTACTTC.

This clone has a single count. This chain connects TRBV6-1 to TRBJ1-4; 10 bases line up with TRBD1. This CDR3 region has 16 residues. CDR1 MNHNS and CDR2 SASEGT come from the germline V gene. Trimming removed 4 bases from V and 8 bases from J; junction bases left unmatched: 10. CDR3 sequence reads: CASSVRMGQGNEKLFF. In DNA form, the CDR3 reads TGTGCCAGCAGTGTAAGAATGGGACAGGGGAACGAAAAACTGTTTTTT.

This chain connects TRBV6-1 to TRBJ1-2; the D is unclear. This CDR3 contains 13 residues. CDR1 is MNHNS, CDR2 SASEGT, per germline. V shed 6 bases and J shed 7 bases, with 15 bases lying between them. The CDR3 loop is CASSDRSIGGYTF. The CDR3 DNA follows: TGTGCCAGCAGCGATAGAAGTATCGGTGGCTACACCTTC.

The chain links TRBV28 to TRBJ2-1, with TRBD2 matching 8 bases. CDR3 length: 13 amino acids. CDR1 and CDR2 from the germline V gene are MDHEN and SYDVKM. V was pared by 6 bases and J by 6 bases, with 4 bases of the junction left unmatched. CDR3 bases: TGTGCCAGCAGCGGGGGGGCAGGCAATGAGCAGTTCTTC. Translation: CASSGGAGNEQFF.

The CDR3: CASQGRGLNSPLHF. In DNA, the CDR3 is TGTGCCAGCCAAGGGAGGGGACTAAATTCACCCCTCCACTTT. The V gene is TRBV6-5, the J gene TRBJ1-6, with D maybe TRBD1 (5 bases). The V and J ends lost 8 bases and 7 bases respectively, with 15 bases between them. This CDR3 comprises 14 residues. CDR1 and CDR2 (germline): MNHEY, SVGAGI.

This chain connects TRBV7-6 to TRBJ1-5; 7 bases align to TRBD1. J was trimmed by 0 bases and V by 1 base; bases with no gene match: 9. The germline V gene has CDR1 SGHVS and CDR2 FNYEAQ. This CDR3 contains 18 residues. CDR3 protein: CASSLGARGSPSNQPQHF. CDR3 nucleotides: TGTGCCAGCAGCTTAGGGGCCAGGGGGAGTCCTAGCAATCAGCCCCAGCATTTT.

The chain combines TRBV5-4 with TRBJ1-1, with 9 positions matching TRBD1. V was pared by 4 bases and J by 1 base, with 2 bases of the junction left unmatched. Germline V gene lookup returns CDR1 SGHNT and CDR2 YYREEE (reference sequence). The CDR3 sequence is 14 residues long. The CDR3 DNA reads TGTGCCAGCAGCAAGGGACAGGGGAACACTGAAGCTTTCTTT. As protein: CASSKGQGNTEAFF.

The CDR3: CASSLGPGAITDTQYF. The DNA of the CDR3 is TGTGCCAGCAGTTTAGGTCCAGGGGCAATCACAGATACGCAGTATTTT. The chain combines TRBV27 with TRBJ2-3, with a possible D match to TRBD1 (6 bases). Germline V gene lookup returns CDR1 MNHEY and CDR2 SMNVEV (reference sequence). Trimming removed 2 bases at V and 2 bases at J, with 14 bases between. The CDR3 extends over 16 amino acids.

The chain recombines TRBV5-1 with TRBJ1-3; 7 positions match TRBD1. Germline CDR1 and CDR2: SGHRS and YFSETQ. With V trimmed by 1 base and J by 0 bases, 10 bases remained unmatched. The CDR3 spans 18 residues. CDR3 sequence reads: CASSLFPGQTNSGNTIYF. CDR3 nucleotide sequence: TGCGCCAGCAGCTTGTTCCCGGGACAGACTAACTCTGGAAACACCATATATTTT.

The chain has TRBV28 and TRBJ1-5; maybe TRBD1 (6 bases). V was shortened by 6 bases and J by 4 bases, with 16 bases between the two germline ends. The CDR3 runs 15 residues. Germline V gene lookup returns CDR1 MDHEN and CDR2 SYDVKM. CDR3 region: CASSPAGARNQPQHF. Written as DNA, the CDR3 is TGTGCCAGCAGCCCAGCAGGGGCGAGAAATCAGCCCCAGCATTTT.

In nucleotides, the CDR3 is TGTGCCAGCAGCTTGCTGCGGTTTCGCTCTGGAAACACCATATATTTT. It specifies CASSLLRFRSGNTIYF. The chain has TRBV5-6 and TRBJ1-3; the D is unclear. This CDR3 is 16 amino acids long. The germline V gene has CDR1 SGHDT and CDR2 YYEEEE. Trimming removed 1 base at V and 0 bases at J, with 11 bases between.

CDR3 in amino acids: CASSSQGYGANVLTF. In DNA, the CDR3 is TGTGCCAGCAGTTCGCAGGGGTATGGGGCCAACGTCCTGACTTTC. The gene calls are TRBV6-5 and TRBJ2-6, with D perhaps matching TRBD1 (6 bases). This CDR3 is built from 15 residues. V was shortened by 4 bases and J by 3 bases, with 10 bases between the two germline ends. Germline V gene data show CDR1 as MNHEY and CDR2 as SVGAGI.

The CDR3 loop is CASSFSAGLSYEQYF. CDR3 sequence (DNA): TGCGCCAGCAGCTTTTCGGCAGGGCTCTCCTACGAGCAGTACTTC. The genes are TRBV5-1 and TRBJ2-7; D is possibly TRBD1 (5 bases). Looked up from germline, CDR1 is SGHRS and CDR2 is YFSETQ. V was cut by 2 bases and J by 0 bases, with 12 bases left in between. This CDR3 has 15 amino acids.

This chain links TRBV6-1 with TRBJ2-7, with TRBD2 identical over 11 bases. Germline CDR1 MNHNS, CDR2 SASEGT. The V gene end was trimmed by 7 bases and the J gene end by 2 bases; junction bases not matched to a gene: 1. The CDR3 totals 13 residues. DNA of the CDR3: TGTGCCAGCAAACTAGCGGGGGCCTACGAGCAGTACTTC. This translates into CASKLAGAYEQYF.

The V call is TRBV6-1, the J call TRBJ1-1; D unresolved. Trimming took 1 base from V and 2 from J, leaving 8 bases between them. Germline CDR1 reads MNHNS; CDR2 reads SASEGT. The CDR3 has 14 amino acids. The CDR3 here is CASSEGGRNTEAFF. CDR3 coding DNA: TGTGCCAGCAGTGAAGGAGGGAGAAACACTGAAGCTTTCTTT.

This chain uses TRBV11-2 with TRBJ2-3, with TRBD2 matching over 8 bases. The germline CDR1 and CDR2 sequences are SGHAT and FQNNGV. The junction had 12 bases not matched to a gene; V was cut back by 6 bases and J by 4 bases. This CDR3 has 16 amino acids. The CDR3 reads CASRPAPGGVSDTQYF. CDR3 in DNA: TGTGCCAGCAGACCCGCCCCCGGGGGGGTCTCAGATACGCAGTATTTT.

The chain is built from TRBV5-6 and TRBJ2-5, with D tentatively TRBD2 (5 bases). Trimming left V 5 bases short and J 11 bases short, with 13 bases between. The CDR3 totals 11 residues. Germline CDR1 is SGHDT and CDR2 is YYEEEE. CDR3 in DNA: TGTGCCAGCAGTTTGCGAGGGCAACAGTACTTC. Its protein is CASSLRGQQYF.

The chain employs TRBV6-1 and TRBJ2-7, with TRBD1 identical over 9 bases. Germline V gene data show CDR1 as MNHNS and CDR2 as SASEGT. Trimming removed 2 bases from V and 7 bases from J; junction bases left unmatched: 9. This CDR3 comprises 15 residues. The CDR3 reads CASSEQGQGSLEQYF. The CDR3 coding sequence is TGTGCCAGCAGTGAACAGGGACAGGGTTCGTTAGAGCAGTACTTC.

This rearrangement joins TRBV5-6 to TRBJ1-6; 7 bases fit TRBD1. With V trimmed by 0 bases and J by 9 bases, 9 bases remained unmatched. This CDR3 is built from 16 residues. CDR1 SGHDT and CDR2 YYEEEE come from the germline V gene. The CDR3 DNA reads TGTGCCAGCAGCTTGGACAGGGGACGTCCGGGTTCACCCCTCCACTTT. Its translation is CASSLDRGRPGSPLHF.

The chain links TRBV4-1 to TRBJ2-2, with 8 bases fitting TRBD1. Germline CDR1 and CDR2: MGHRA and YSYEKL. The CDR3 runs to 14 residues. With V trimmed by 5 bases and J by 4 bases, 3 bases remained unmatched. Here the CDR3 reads CASSTGGTTGELFF. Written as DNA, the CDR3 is TGCGCCAGCAGCACAGGGGGAACCACCGGGGAGCTGTTTTTT.

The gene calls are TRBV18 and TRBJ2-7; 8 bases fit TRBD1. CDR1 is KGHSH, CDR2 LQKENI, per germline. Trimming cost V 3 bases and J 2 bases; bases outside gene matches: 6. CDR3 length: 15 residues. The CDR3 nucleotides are TGTGCCAGCTCACCGGACAGGGCAGGGGCCTACGAGCAGTACTTC. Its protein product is CASSPDRAGAYEQYF.

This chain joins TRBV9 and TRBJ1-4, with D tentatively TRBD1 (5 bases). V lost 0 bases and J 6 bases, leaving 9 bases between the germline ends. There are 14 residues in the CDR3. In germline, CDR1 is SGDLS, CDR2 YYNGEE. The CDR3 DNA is TGTGCCAGCAGCGTAGAGGGGTGGGATGAAAAACTGTTTTTT. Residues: CASSVEGWDEKLFF.